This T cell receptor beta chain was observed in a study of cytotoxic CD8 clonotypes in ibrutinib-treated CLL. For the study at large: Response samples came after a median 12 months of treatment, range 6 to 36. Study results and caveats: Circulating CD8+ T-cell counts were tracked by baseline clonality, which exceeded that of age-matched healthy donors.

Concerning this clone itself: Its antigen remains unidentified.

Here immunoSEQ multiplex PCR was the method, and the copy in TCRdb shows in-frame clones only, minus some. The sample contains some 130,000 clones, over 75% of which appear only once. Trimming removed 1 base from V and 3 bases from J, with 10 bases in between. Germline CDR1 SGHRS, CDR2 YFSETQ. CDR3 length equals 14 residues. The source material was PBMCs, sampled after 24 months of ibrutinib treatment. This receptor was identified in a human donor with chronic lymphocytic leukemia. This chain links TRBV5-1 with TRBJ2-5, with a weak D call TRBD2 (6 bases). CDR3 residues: CASSLPGGEETQYF. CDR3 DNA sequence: TGCGCCAGCAGCTTGCCGGGCGGGGAAGAGACCCAGTACTTC.